A selection of T cell receptor beta chains follows, all from one sample in a study of control samples from healthy donors and cancer patients. Produced via immunoSEQ multiplex PCR; TCRdb's table is partial and in-frame only. Altogether about 160,000 clones are present, approximately 96% being singletons, with the ten largest covering 1%. The material sequenced was blood. These receptors all stem from a woman aged 30 to 39 in good health. Each CDR3 is given with its conserved first and last residue. Each record gives: clone size, D gene, V gene, J gene, CDR3 protein, CDR3 DNA. A D gene is named only where the DNA matches it firmly. Expanded clones are given a class, and other clones once, few, many or no size at all.

>-|TRBD1|TRBV2|TRBJ1-3
CASSGQGARSGNTIYF
TGTGCCAGCAGTGGACAGGGGGCTCGCTCTGGAAACACCATATATTTT
>-|-|TRBV9|TRBJ2-7
CASSKAEGEQYF
TGTGCCAGCAGCAAAGCCGAGGGGGAGCAGTACTTC
>-|TRBD1|TRBV5-1|TRBJ2-7
CASSPRTGFSYEQYF
TGCGCCAGCAGCCCACGGACAGGATTCTCCTACGAGCAGTACTTC
>once|TRBD1|TRBV28|TRBJ1-2
CASKDREGLGYGYTF
TGTGCCAGCAAGGACAGGGAGGGTCTTGGCTATGGCTACACCTTC
>-|-|TRBV19|TRBJ2-5
CASSISVIQETQYF
TGTGCCAGTAGTATATCTGTAATTCAAGAGACCCAGTACTTC
>-|TRBD2|TRBV27|TRBJ2-7
CASSLSWGGSYEQYF
TGTGCCAGCAGTTTGTCGTGGGGGGGCTCCTACGAGCAGTACTTC
>once|-|TRBV9|TRBJ2-2
CASSAGHSTGELFF
TGTGCCAGCAGCGCGGGACACAGCACCGGGGAGCTGTTTTTT
>-|-|TRBV30|TRBJ2-5
CAWKGFSGLGETQYF
TGTGCCTGGAAGGGCTTTTCTGGGTTGGGGGAGACCCAGTACTTC
>-|TRBD1|TRBV6-4|TRBJ2-2
CASSPTGESGELFF
TGTGCCAGCAGTCCCACAGGGGAGTCCGGGGAGCTGTTTTTT
>-|TRBD2|TRBV28|TRBJ2-1
CASSLIPGLAGEQFF
TGTGCCAGCAGTTTGATCCCGGGACTAGCGGGAGAGCAGTTCTTC
>-|-|TRBV5-5|TRBJ1-4
CASSIDWDEKLFF
TGTGCCAGCAGCATCGACTGGGATGAAAAACTGTTTTTT
>once|TRBD1|TRBV28|TRBJ2-5
CASAGTGGLQETQYF
TGTGCCAGCGCAGGGACAGGGGGTCTTCAAGAGACCCAGTACTTC
>once|-|TRBV29-1|TRBJ2-1
CSVAVYNEQFF
TGCAGCGTTGCAGTCTACAATGAGCAGTTCTTC
>-|TRBD2|TRBV3-1/TRBV3-2|TRBJ2-7
CASSQLSSGFYEQYF
TGTGCCAGCAGCCAATTATCTAGCGGTTTCTACGAGCAGTACTTC
>-|TRBD1|TRBV28|TRBJ1-2
CASSSGTGGRGSYGYTF
TGTGCCAGCAGCTCCGGGACAGGGGGACGGGGGAGCTATGGCTACACCTTC
>-|-|TRBV28|TRBJ2-1
CASSLEYNEQFF
TGTGCCAGCAGTTTAGAGTACAATGAGCAGTTCTTC
>-|-|TRBV25-1|TRBJ2-7
CASSGPIGRGSYEQYF
TGTGCCAGCAGCGGCCCCATCGGGCGGGGCTCCTACGAGCAGTACTTC
>-|-|TRBV1|TRBJ1-1
CTSSQDGRGRGTEAFF
TGCACCAGCAGCCAAGATGGGAGGGGCCGGGGCACTGAAGCTTTCTTT
>-|TRBD1|TRBV12-3/TRBV12-4|TRBJ1-2
CASSPTGGYGYTF
TGTGCCAGCAGTCCCACAGGGGGCTATGGCTACACCTTC
>-|-|TRBV7-2|TRBJ1-6
CASSYNSPLHF
TGTGCCAGCAGCTATAATTCACCCCTCCACTTT
>-|TRBD1|TRBV5-1|TRBJ2-7
CASRAGTGGYEQYF
TGCGCCAGCAGAGCCGGGACAGGGGGCTACGAGCAGTACTTC
>-|-|TRBV4-1|TRBJ1-5
CASSQGGGGGQPQHF
TGCGCCAGCAGCCAAGGGGGAGGGGGAGGTCAGCCCCAGCATTTT
>-|-|TRBV13|TRBJ1-1
CASSPQGGGMRTEAFF
TGTGCCAGCAGCCCCCAAGGGGGGGGTATGAGGACTGAAGCTTTCTTT
>-|-|TRBV9|TRBJ2-7
CASSVTRRQISYEQYF
TGTGCCAGCAGCGTAACCCGGAGACAGATCTCCTACGAGCAGTACTTC
>-|TRBD1|TRBV5-1|TRBJ2-2
CASRGTGVIPTGELFF
TGCGCCAGCAGAGGGACAGGGGTAATCCCCACCGGGGAGCTGTTTTTT
>-|-|TRBV28|TRBJ1-1
CASSFRGGLNVNTEAFF
TGTGCCAGCAGTTTTCGAGGAGGACTGAATGTGAACACTGAAGCTTTCTTT
>-|TRBD1|TRBV20-1|TRBJ1-1
CSARDVQGAYF
TGCAGTGCTAGAGATGTACAGGGGGCTTACTTT
>once|-|TRBV18|TRBJ1-1
CASSPDKVTTEAFF
TGTGCCAGCTCACCAGACAAGGTGACCACTGAAGCTTTCTTT
>once|TRBD1|TRBV5-1|TRBJ2-3
CASSFGPGQVTDTQYF
TGCGCCAGCAGCTTTGGACCGGGACAGGTCACAGATACGCAGTATTTT
>-|-|TRBV21-1|TRBJ2-7
CASSKQRGNYEQYF
TGTGCCAGCAGCAAACAACGCGGGAACTACGAGCAGTACTTC
>-|-|TRBV30|TRBJ1-1
CAWSVGVNTEAFF
TGTGCCTGGAGTGTAGGGGTTAACACTGAAGCTTTCTTT